The rows below give T cell receptor beta chains drawn from one sample of a study of blood T cell repertoires in COVID-19. TCRdb keeps only in-frame clones here, not all; method: immunoSEQ multiplex PCR. The sample yields 100,000 to 150,000 clones, approximately 88% seen once. Sequenced input: peripheral blood. These TCRs come from a man aged 50-59 years with acute or convalescent COVID-19. The CDR3 runs from the conserved cysteine through the conserved F or W. A D gene is named only where the DNA matches it firmly. A row's size may be missing; if present it is once, few, many or a size class.

. TRBJ2-2 13 TRBV19 . CASTDRTGGELFF TGTGCCAGTACCGACAGGACGGGCGGGGAGCTGTTTTTT
. TRBJ2-7 12 TRBV5-4 . CASSLDNYEQYF TGTGCCAGCAGCTTGGACAACTACGAGCAGTACTTC
. TRBJ1-2 13 TRBV6-6 . CASSYSTGYGYTF TGTGCCAGCAGTTACTCGACGGGCTATGGCTACACCTTC
. TRBJ1-5 21 TRBV5-1 TRBD1 CASSLESPTGEPRLGNQPQHF TGCGCCAGCAGCTTGGAGTCCCCGACAGGGGAGCCGCGACTAGGCAATCAGCCCCAGCATTTT
. TRBJ2-7 11 TRBV6-6 TRBD1 CASSLGQAFGF TGTGCCAGCAGCCTAGGACAGGCGTTTGGTTTC
. TRBJ2-1 16 TRBV7-8 TRBD2 CASRLGLAGALNEQFF TGTGCCAGCAGGTTGGGACTAGCGGGGGCCTTGAATGAGCAGTTCTTC
. TRBJ1-1 15 TRBV7-9 TRBD1 CASSRGQETNTEAFF TGTGCCAGCAGCCGTGGACAGGAGACGAACACTGAAGCTTTCTTT
. TRBJ2-3 16 TRBV18 TRBD2 CASSPARGTSTDTQYF TGTGCCAGCTCACCTGCGCGGGGGACTAGCACAGATACGCAGTATTTT
. TRBJ1-2 15 TRBV18 TRBD1 CASSPLPTGGNGYTF TGTGCCAGCTCACCACTACCGACAGGGGGAAATGGCTACACCTTC
. TRBJ1-1 11 TRBV27 . CASSHNSEAFF TGTGCCAGCAGTCACAACAGTGAAGCTTTCTTT
. TRBJ1-4 15 TRBV5-6 . CASSFTGSQNEKLFF TGTGCCAGCAGCTTTACCGGGTCCCAAAATGAAAAACTGTTTTTT
. TRBJ2-3 14 TRBV24-1 . CATSDPSSADTQYF TGTGCCACCAGTGATCCTAGCAGCGCAGATACGCAGTATTTT
. TRBJ1-2 12 TRBV12-3/TRBV12-4 . CASSLQAYGYTF TGTGCCAGCAGTTTACAGGCCTATGGCTACACCTTC
. TRBJ2-1 14 TRBV6-4 . CASSDGGKRNEQFF TGTGCCAGCAGTGACGGAGGCAAGCGCAATGAGCAGTTCTTC
. TRBJ1-2 15 TRBV19 TRBD1 CASSIRSQGAVGYTF TGTGCCAGTAGTATCAGAAGCCAGGGGGCCGTCGGCTACACCTTC
. TRBJ2-3 12 TRBV12-3/TRBV12-4 . CASSLGTGLQYF TGTGCCAGCAGTTTAGGGACGGGGTTGCAGTATTTT
few TRBJ2-7 15 TRBV6-5 TRBD1 CASSRLQGALYEQYF TGTGCCAGCAGTCGCCTACAGGGGGCCCTCTACGAGCAGTACTTC
. TRBJ1-5 15 TRBV19 . CASSISRGGEKPQHF TGTGCCAGTAGTATCAGTAGGGGTGGGGAAAAGCCCCAGCATTTT
. TRBJ1-1 14 TRBV19 TRBD1 CASSRSDRDGKAFF TGTGCCAGTAGCCGCTCGGACAGGGACGGTAAAGCTTTCTTT
. TRBJ2-2 15 TRBV30 . CAWSTRGRLTGELFF TGTGCCTGGAGTACCCGTGGGCGACTAACCGGGGAGCTGTTTTTT
. TRBJ1-3 15 TRBV18 . CASSPTGGTGNTIYF TGTGCCAGCTCACCAACCGGAGGTACGGGAAACACCATATATTTT
. TRBJ1-1 15 TRBV18 . CASSPRQVSNTEAFF TGTGCCAGCTCACCTCGACAGGTCTCGAACACTGAAGCTTTCTTT
. TRBJ2-2 16 TRBV24-1 . CATSDATSWNTGELFF TGTGCCACCAGTGATGCGACTAGTTGGAACACCGGGGAGCTGTTTTTT
. TRBJ2-4 18 TRBV7-2 . CASSALGSVDLAKNIQYF TGTGCCAGCAGCGCCCTAGGGAGCGTAGACCTAGCCAAAAACATTCAGTACTTC
. TRBJ1-5 16 TRBV19 . CASSMRAQVSNQPQHF TGTGCCAGTAGTATGAGGGCCCAGGTGAGCAATCAGCCCCAGCATTTT
. TRBJ1-5 12 TRBV12-3/TRBV12-4 . CASGVDNQPQHF TGTGCCAGCGGAGTAGACAATCAGCCCCAGCATTTT
. TRBJ2-7 12 TRBV30 TRBD1 CAWTGQGIEQYF TGTGCCTGGACCGGACAGGGCATCGAGCAGTACTTC
. TRBJ1-5 17 TRBV4-3 . CASSQAAMGRGDQPQHF TGCGCCAGCAGCCAAGCCGCCATGGGTCGGGGGGATCAGCCCCAGCATTTT
. TRBJ1-3 16 TRBV30 . CAWSVSAKGSGNTIYF TGTGCCTGGAGTGTTTCCGCCAAGGGGTCGGGAAACACCATATATTTT
. TRBJ2-2 18 TRBV18 . CASSRDKLSGVNTGELFF TGTGCCAGCTCACGCGATAAATTATCAGGGGTCAACACCGGGGAGCTGTTTTTT
. TRBJ1-1 15 TRBV5-1 . CASSLGGQMNTEAFF TGCGCCAGCAGCTTGGGCGGACAGATGAACACTGAAGCTTTCTTT
. TRBJ2-1 14 TRBV9 TRBD2 CASSVTSGSHEQFF TGTGCCAGCAGCGTAACTAGCGGGAGTCATGAGCAGTTCTTC
. TRBJ2-6 16 TRBV27 TRBD1 CASSSITGVGANVLTF TGTGCCAGCAGTTCGATCACAGGGGTGGGGGCCAACGTCCTGACTTTC
. TRBJ1-4 16 TRBV3-1/TRBV3-2 . CASSEETGIEEEKLFF TGTGCCAGCAGCGAGGAAACCGGCATAGAGGAGGAAAAACTGTTTTTT
once TRBJ2-7 16 TRBV3-1/TRBV3-2 TRBD1 CASSQSWTGVIYEQYF TGTGCCAGCAGCCAAAGTTGGACAGGGGTGATCTACGAGCAGTACTTC
. TRBJ2-7 14 TRBV28 TRBD1 CASRPTDRAYEQYF TGTGCCAGCAGACCAACCGACAGGGCCTACGAGCAGTACTTC
. TRBJ2-1 16 TRBV6-5 TRBD1 CASSLRQGLPYNEQFF TGTGCCAGCAGTTTAAGACAGGGCCTTCCTTACAATGAGCAGTTCTTC
. TRBJ2-1 15 TRBV3-1/TRBV3-2 TRBD2 CASSQWREGPNEQFF TGTGCCAGCAGCCAATGGCGGGAGGGCCCCAATGAGCAGTTCTTC
once TRBJ1-6 15 TRBV30 TRBD1 CAWSLDRGGNSPLHF TGTGCCTGGAGCCTCGACAGGGGAGGAAATTCACCCCTCCACTTT
. TRBJ2-1 16 TRBV27 TRBD2 CASSLLGLAVFPEQFF TGTGCCAGCAGTTTATTAGGACTAGCGGTTTTTCCTGAGCAGTTCTTC
. TRBJ2-7 14 TRBV14 TRBD1 CASSQGTGGYEQYF TGTGCCAGCAGCCAAGGGACAGGGGGCTACGAGCAGTACTTC
. TRBJ1-1 13 TRBV9 . CASSPGGNTEAFF TGTGCCAGCAGCCCGGGGGGGAACACTGAAGCTTTCTTT
. TRBJ2-1 17 TRBV5-1 TRBD2 CASRPKSSGSSYNEQFF TGCGCCAGCAGACCAAAATCTAGCGGGAGCTCCTACAATGAGCAGTTCTTC
. TRBJ2-4 17 TRBV5-5 . CASSLGYDSLAKNIQYF TGTGCCAGCAGCTTGGGCTATGACAGCCTAGCCAAAAACATTCAGTACTTC
. TRBJ2-7 16 TRBV18 TRBD2 CASSPYRLAGGDEQYF TGTGCCAGCTCACCATACCGACTAGCGGGAGGCGACGAGCAGTACTTC
. TRBJ1-3 14 TRBV3-1/TRBV3-2 TRBD1 CASRGTGSGNTIYF TGTGCCAGCAGAGGGACAGGGTCTGGAAACACCATATATTTT
. TRBJ2-5 16 TRBV25-1 TRBD2 CASSEGVAGGAETQYF TGTGCCAGCAGTGAAGGGGTTGCGGGAGGTGCGGAGACCCAGTACTTC
. TRBJ2-7 13 TRBV7-9 . CASSPQGNYEQYF TGTGCCAGCAGCCCCCAGGGAAATTACGAGCAGTACTTC
. TRBJ2-3 15 TRBV19 TRBD1 CASSTGTGGPDTQYF TGTGCCAGTAGTACCGGGACAGGGGGACCAGATACGCAGTATTTT
once TRBJ2-5 11 TRBV10-3 TRBD2 CATSGQETQYF TGTGCCACTAGCGGACAAGAGACCCAGTACTTC
. TRBJ1-2 12 TRBV29-1 . CSARLQNYGYTF TGCAGCGCGCGACTCCAAAACTATGGCTACACCTTC
. TRBJ2-5 15 TRBV6-5 TRBD1 CASSTNRDRQETQYF TGTGCCAGCAGCACTAACCGGGACAGACAAGAGACCCAGTACTTC